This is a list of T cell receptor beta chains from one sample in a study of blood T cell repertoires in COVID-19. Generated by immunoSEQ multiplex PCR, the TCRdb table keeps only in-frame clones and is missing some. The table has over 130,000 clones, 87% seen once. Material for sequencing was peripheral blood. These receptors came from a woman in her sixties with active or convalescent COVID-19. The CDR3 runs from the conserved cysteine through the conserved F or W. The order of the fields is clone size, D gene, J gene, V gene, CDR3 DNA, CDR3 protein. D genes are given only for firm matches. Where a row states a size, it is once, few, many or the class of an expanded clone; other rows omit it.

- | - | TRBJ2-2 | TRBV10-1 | TGCGCCAGCAGTATACAGGGTTTCGGCGGGGAGCTGTTTTTT | CASSIQGFGGELFF
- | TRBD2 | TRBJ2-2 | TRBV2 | TGTGCCAGCAAGCCCAGGGCTAGCGGGAGTCCCGGGGAGCTGTTTTTT | CASKPRASGSPGELFF
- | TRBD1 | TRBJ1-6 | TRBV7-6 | TGTGCCAGCAGCCGTGGGACAGGGCGTAATTCACCCCTCCACTTT | CASSRGTGRNSPLHF
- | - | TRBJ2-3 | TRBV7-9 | TGTGCCAGCAGCTTAAATCAGGGTACAGATACGCAGTATTTT | CASSLNQGTDTQYF
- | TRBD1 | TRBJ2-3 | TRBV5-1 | TGCGCCAGCAGCTTGGCCGGACAGGAGGCAGATACGCAGTATTTT | CASSLAGQEADTQYF
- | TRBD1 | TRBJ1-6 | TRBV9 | TGTGCCAGCAGCTCGAGAGGCGTGGGACAGGGCTATAATTCACCCCTCCACTTT | CASSSRGVGQGYNSPLHF
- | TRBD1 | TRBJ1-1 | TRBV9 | TGTGCCAGCAGCGGACAGGGGGCTTACGACACTGAAGCTTTCTTT | CASSGQGAYDTEAFF
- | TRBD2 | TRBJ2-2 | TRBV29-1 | TGCAGCGTTGGTTTAGCGGGGGGGACCGGGGAGCTGTTTTTT | CSVGLAGGTGELFF
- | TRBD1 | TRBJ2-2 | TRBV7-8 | TGTGCCAGCAGCTTGCGCGGACAGGGCAACACCGGGGAGCTGTTTTTT | CASSLRGQGNTGELFF
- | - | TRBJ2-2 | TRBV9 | TGTGCCAGCAGCGTACGGTGGGGGGGGCCCCCCGGGGAGCTGTTTTTT | CASSVRWGGPPGELFF
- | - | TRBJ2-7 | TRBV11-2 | TGTGCCAGCAGCTTGGCGGTCTACTACGAGCAGTACTTC | CASSLAVYYEQYF
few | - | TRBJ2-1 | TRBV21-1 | TGTGCCAGCAGACTAGCGGGGGGCCCCCGGGCCTACAATGAGCAGTTCTTC | CASRLAGGPRAYNEQFF
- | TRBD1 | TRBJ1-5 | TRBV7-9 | TGTGCCAGCAGCTTAGCTGGGACAGGTGGCAATCAGCCCCAGCATTTT | CASSLAGTGGNQPQHF
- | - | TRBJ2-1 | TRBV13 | TGTGCCAGCAGCTTAATTCGGGACAATGAGCAGTTCTTC | CASSLIRDNEQFF
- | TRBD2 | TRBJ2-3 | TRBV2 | TGTGCCAGCAGTGGGGGACTAGATTCAGATACGCAGTATTTT | CASSGGLDSDTQYF
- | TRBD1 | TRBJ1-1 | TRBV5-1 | TGCGCCAGCACGACCGAGGCAGGGGGTTTCACTGAAGCTTTCTTT | CASTTEAGGFTEAFF
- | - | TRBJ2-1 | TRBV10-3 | TGTGCCATCAGTGGACTAGAGGGGTACAATGAGCAGTTCTTC | CAISGLEGYNEQFF
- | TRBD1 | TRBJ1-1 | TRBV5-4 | TGTGCCAGCAGCTTCACGACAGGGCCGACGACTGAAGCTTTCTTT | CASSFTTGPTTEAFF
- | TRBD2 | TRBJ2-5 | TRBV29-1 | TGCAGCGTCGAAGGGGCTAGCGGACAAGAGACCCAGTACTTC | CSVEGASGQETQYF
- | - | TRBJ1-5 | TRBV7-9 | TGTGCCAGCAGCTTAGCCGGACTGGGTAGCAATCAGCCCCAGCATTTT | CASSLAGLGSNQPQHF
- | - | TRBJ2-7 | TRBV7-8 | TGTGCCAGCAGCTTGAAGAGGGGGAACTCCTACGAGCAGTACTTC | CASSLKRGNSYEQYF
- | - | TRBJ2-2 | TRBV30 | TGTGCCTGGAGTGTACCCACAGGTCTGCAGAACACCGGGGAGCTGTTTTTT | CAWSVPTGLQNTGELFF
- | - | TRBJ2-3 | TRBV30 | TGTGCCTCAGCGAACACAGATACGCAGTATTTT | CASANTDTQYF
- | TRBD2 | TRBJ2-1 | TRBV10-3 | TGTGCCATCCATCCGACTAGCGGGGCTTACTTCTCCTACAATGAGCAGTTCTTC | CAIHPTSGAYFSYNEQFF
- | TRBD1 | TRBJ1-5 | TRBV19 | TGTGCCACGTCATGGGGACAGAGGGGCAATCAGCCCCAGCATTTT | CATSWGQRGNQPQHF
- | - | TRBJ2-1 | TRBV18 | TGTGCCAGCTCAAACACGAGAGGAGGCAATGAGCAGTTCTTC | CASSNTRGGNEQFF